These 4 T cell receptor beta chains came from one sample sequenced in a study of blood T cell repertoires in COVID-19. The repertoire was sequenced with immunoSEQ multiplex PCR; TCRdb's copy has only in-frame clones and lacks some. The table includes 150,000 to 200,000 clones, around four fifths detected once. Material for sequencing was peripheral blood. Source of these receptors: a woman of 80 years or more with active or convalescent COVID-19.

The rearrangement uses TRBV28 and TRBJ1-1; the D is unclear. Between the trimmed V and J ends, which lost 5 bases and 6 bases, there was a span of 7 bases. Germline values: CDR1 MDHEN, CDR2 SYDVKM. CDR3 length: 11 amino acids. The CDR3 region is CASSQTSEAFF. CDR3 nucleotide sequence: TGTGCCAGCAGTCAGACTTCTGAAGCTTTCTTT.

The chain employs TRBV10-3 and TRBJ2-5; a weak D match, TRBD2 (5 bases). The CDR3 extends over 14 amino acids. Trimming left V 0 bases short and J 0 bases short, with 5 bases between. Germline V gene data show CDR1 as ENHRY and CDR2 as SYGVKD. CDR3 in amino acids: CAISESTNQETQYF. The CDR3 nucleotides are TGTGCCATCAGTGAGTCGACTAACCAAGAGACCCAGTACTTC.

V is TRBV5-1 and J is TRBJ1-5; 7 bases line up with TRBD1. This CDR3 contains 16 residues. CDR1 is SGHRS and CDR2 is YFSETQ in the germline V gene. V lost 0 bases, J lost 3 bases, and 6 bases stayed unmatched. CDR3 DNA: TGCGCCAGCAGCTTGGGGCCAGGGGGATCCAATCAGCCCCAGCATTTT. Protein: CASSLGPGGSNQPQHF.

Concerning this clone: The sample has other DNA sequences that encode this CDR3 too. The chain is built from TRBV5-1 and TRBJ2-1; TRBD2 matches 11 bases. This CDR3 has 16 residues. The ends lost 1 base at V and 3 bases at J; junction bases unmatched: 3. The V gene's germline CDR1 is SGHRS and CDR2 YFSETQ. CDR3: CASSLLAGGSYNEQFF. CDR3 bases: TGCGCCAGCAGCTTGCTAGCGGGGGGTAGCTACAATGAGCAGTTCTTC.